These 9 T cell receptor beta chains came from one sample sequenced in a study of shared clonotypes between healthy human individuals. Assay: immunoSEQ multiplex PCR; the TCRdb copy retains only in-frame clones and omits some. Among 2.5 million or so clones listed, just over 90% were seen once. Sequenced input: naive CD4+ T cells sorted from blood. Regarding subset: CD45RA+ positively selected. Receptors were obtained from a man aged 18 to 30 in good health.

The chain employs TRBV18 and TRBJ2-1; D is ambiguous. From germline, CDR1 is KGHSH and CDR2 LQKENI. Trimming shortened V by 4 bases and J by 7 bases, and 8 bases separated the two germline ends. This CDR3 spans 12 amino acids. The CDR3 DNA sequence: TGTGCCAGCTCACTTTTAAGGAATGAGCAGTTCTTC. Protein product: CASSLLRNEQFF.

This chain joins TRBV9 and TRBJ2-3; 13 positions agree with TRBD2. Germline CDR1 and CDR2: SGDLS and YYNGEE. The CDR3 has 17 amino acids. V gave up 3 bases and J gave up 1 base; unmatched junction bases: 5. CDR3 nucleotide sequence: TGTGCCAGCAGCGCCGGACTAGCGGGGGCTCGCACAGATACGCAGTATTTT. Its translation: CASSAGLAGARTDTQYF.

The V and J genes are TRBV30 and TRBJ1-5, with 8 bases fitting TRBD1. This CDR3 region has 14 residues. Per germline, CDR1 GTSNPN and CDR2 SVGIG (reference sequence). The J segment lost 1 base and the V segment lost 5 bases, leaving 4 bases of the junction unmatched. The DNA for the CDR3 is TGTGCCTGGCAGGGGGCAGTGAGCAATCAGCCCCAGCATTTT. It translates to CAWQGAVSNQPQHF. The full variable domain, with the rest looked up from reference TRBV30 and TRBJ1-5, is SQTIHQWPATLVQPVGSPLSLECTVEGTSNPNLYWYRQAAGRGLQLLFYSVGIGQISSEVPQNLSASRPQDRQFILSSKKLLLSDSGFYLCAWQGAVSNQPQHFGDGTRLSIL.

The chain carries TRBV7-3 and TRBJ2-2, with TRBD1 matching 12 bases. The CDR3 runs 17 residues. Per germline, CDR1 SGHTA and CDR2 FQGTGA. J lost 1 base, V lost 5 bases, and 5 bases had no gene match. This CDR3 reads CASSAGTGGLNTGELFF. CDR3 in DNA: TGTGCCAGCAGCGCCGGGACAGGGGGCCTGAACACCGGGGAGCTGTTTTTT.

V is TRBV18 and J is TRBJ1-6; possibly TRBD1 for D (6 bases). The CDR3 is made up of 15 amino acids. Germline loops: CDR1 KGHSH, CDR2 LQKENI. Trimming stripped 3 bases from V and 9 bases from J, with 15 bases between. The CDR3 DNA follows: TGTGCCAGCTCACCGGTAGCAGGGGAGACTTCACCCCTCCACTTT. It encodes CASSPVAGETSPLHF.

This clone was seen a few times. V usage is TRBV9 and J usage is TRBJ2-7; D might be TRBD2 (6 bases). The V end lost 4 bases, the J end lost 3 bases, and 11 bases lay between the germline ends. The CDR3 contains 13 residues. Germline CDR1 SGDLS, CDR2 YYNGEE. The CDR3 region has the DNA TGTGCCAGCAGCCCAGGAGGGCACTACGAGCAGTACTTC. Amino acids: CASSPGGHYEQYF. The whole variable domain, filled in from reference TRBV9 and TRBJ2-7, reads DSGVTQTPKHLITATGQRVTLRCSPRSGDLSVYWYQQSLDQGLQFLIQYYNGEERAKGNILERFSAQQFPDLHSELNLSSLELGDSALYFCASSPGGHYEQYFGPGTRLTVT.

Concerning this clone: This sample also contains other DNA sequences that code for the same CDR3. This chain joins TRBV14 and TRBJ1-6, with D possibly being TRBD1 (6 bases). Trimming shortened V by 3 bases and J by 10 bases, and 10 bases separated the two germline ends. The CDR3 runs to 13 residues. CDR1 is SGHDN, CDR2 FVKESK, per germline. DNA of the CDR3: TGTGCCAGCAGCCAGACAGGAGGGTCACCCCTCCACTTT. Encoded protein: CASSQTGGSPLHF. Full variable domain (rest looked up from reference TRBV14 and TRBJ1-6): EAGVTQFPSHSVIEKGQTVTLRCDPISGHDNLYWYRRVMGKEIKFLLHFVKESKQDESGMPNNRFLAERTGGTYSTLKVQPAELEDSGVYFCASSQTGGSPLHFGNGTRLTVT.

Remarks on this clone: The sample contains more than one DNA sequence encoding this CDR3. Here the CDR3 reads CASSPGQGREKLFF. As DNA, the CDR3 is TGCGCCAGCAGCCCTGGACAGGGACGGGAAAAACTGTTTTTT. This chain links TRBV5-1 with TRBJ1-4, with 8 bases lining up with TRBD1. The junction had 7 bases not matched to a gene; V was cut back by 4 bases and J by 8 bases. The CDR3 spans 14 residues. The germline CDR1 and CDR2 sequences are SGHRS and YFSETQ.

The chain carries TRBV6-5 and TRBJ1-2; TRBD1 might be the D (6 bases). Germline lookup yields CDR1 MNHEY and CDR2 SVGAGI. CDR3 length equals 14 residues. Trimming cost V 7 bases and J 6 bases, with 18 bases left between them. The CDR3 nucleotides are TGTGCCAGCAATAAAAACCGACAGGCGGATGGCTACACCTTC. Encoded protein: CASNKNRQADGYTF.